This entry lists 20 T cell receptor beta chains sequenced from one sample in a study of blood T cell repertoires in COVID-19. TCRdb keeps only in-frame clones here, not all; method: immunoSEQ multiplex PCR. Found here are about 180,000 clones, over 75% of them singletons; the top ten hold 6% to 7.5%. Sequenced: peripheral blood. The origin of the receptors is an older man with active or convalescent COVID-19.

This clone has just a few counts. V and J are TRBV3-1 (or the pseudogene TRBV3-2) and TRBJ1-2; D unclear. Trimming shortened V by 4 bases and J by 1 base, and 7 bases separated the two germline ends. The V gene's germline CDR1 is LGHDT and CDR2 YNNKEL (reference sequence). This CDR3 has 13 residues. CDR3 residues: CASSPRYNYGYTF. CDR3 DNA sequence: TGTGCCAGCAGCCCTCGGTATAACTATGGCTACACCTTC.

J is TRBJ1-2 and V is TRBV19; D is unclear. The germline CDR1 and CDR2 sequences are LNHDA and SQIVND (reference sequence). This CDR3 spans 13 amino acids. Trimming shortened V by 7 bases and J by 2 bases, and 11 bases separated the two germline ends. The CDR3 coding sequence is TGTGCCAGTACTAAGACAAGAAACTATGGCTACACCTTC. This sequence encodes CASTKTRNYGYTF.

This chain joins TRBV6-5 and TRBJ2-1; D unresolved. V lost 0 bases, J lost 7 bases, and 10 bases lay in between. Germline V gene sequence: CDR1 MNHEY, CDR2 SVGAGI. The CDR3 is 14 amino acids. The CDR3 loop is CASSYSIGENEQFF. In nucleotides, the CDR3 is TGTGCCAGCAGTTACTCGATCGGTGAAAATGAGCAGTTCTTC.

V usage is TRBV5-6 and J usage is TRBJ1-6; D unresolved. Trimming took off 3 bases at V and 4 bases at J, with 8 bases between the two ends. Germline CDR1 reads SGHDT; CDR2 reads YYEEEE. The CDR3 extends over 14 amino acids. The CDR3 sequence is CASSSWQYNSPLHF. In DNA form, the CDR3 reads TGTGCCAGCAGCTCCTGGCAGTATAATTCACCCCTCCACTTT.

This rearrangement joins TRBV10-1 to TRBJ2-1, with 10 bases that match TRBD1. This CDR3 comprises 16 residues. V dropped 0 bases and J dropped 5; count of bases not matched to a gene: 4. Germline-derived CDR1 and CDR2 are WNHNN and SYGVQD (reference sequence). The CDR3 nucleotides read TGCGCCAGCAGTGAGTCTTGGGACAGGGGAAACAATGAGCAGTTCTTC. It specifies CASSESWDRGNNEQFF.

The chain joins TRBV5-1 to TRBJ2-3; D is uncertain. The germline V and J ends were trimmed by 0 bases and 0 bases, with 11 bases remaining between them. Per the germline V gene, CDR1 is SGHRS and CDR2 is YFSETQ. This CDR3 contains 16 residues. CDR3 loop: CASSLAMRSSTDTQYF. DNA of the CDR3: TGCGCCAGCAGCTTGGCCATGAGATCTAGCACAGATACGCAGTATTTT.

This clone was observed at least ten times. This sequence joins TRBV19 and TRBJ2-2; D may be TRBD2 (6 bases). Germline assignment: CDR1 LNHDA and CDR2 SQIVND (reference sequence). V lost 3 bases and J lost 2, with 16 bases in between. The CDR3 covers 17 residues. CDR3: CASSIGPARGNTGELFF. The CDR3 DNA follows: TGTGCCAGTAGTATCGGTCCCGCGCGGGGAAACACCGGGGAGCTGTTTTTT.

This clone appeared once. V gene TRBV11-3 combines with J gene TRBJ2-7; 9 nucleotides match TRBD2. The V and J ends lost 1 base and 2 bases, in that order; junction bases with no gene match: 3. The CDR3 has 15 amino acids. Germline CDR1 and CDR2: SGHNT and YENEEA. CDR3: CASSLGSGSAYEQYF. The CDR3 DNA reads TGTGCCAGCAGCTTAGGTAGCGGGAGCGCCTACGAGCAGTACTTC.

In this sample, this clone turned up once. The V and J genes are TRBV10-3 and TRBJ1-1; no clear D gene. Trimming pared 10 bases from V and 8 bases from J, leaving 14 bases between. This CDR3 region has 11 residues. Germline V lookup: CDR1 ENHRY, CDR2 SYGVKD. The CDR3 spells CATAKEEEAFF. CDR3 nucleotides: TGTGCCACCGCAAAAGAGGAGGAAGCTTTCTTT.

This chain links TRBV5-5 with TRBJ2-6, with D maybe TRBD1 (6 bases). CDR3 length: 19 residues. The germline V and J ends were trimmed by 2 bases and 1 base, with 19 bases remaining between them. Germline V lookup: CDR1 SGHKS, CDR2 YYEKEE (reference sequence). The CDR3 loop reads CASSLSLTGVLSGANVLTF. CDR3 coding DNA: TGTGCCAGCAGCTTATCCCTGACAGGCGTTTTATCTGGGGCCAACGTCCTGACTTTC.

This chain joins TRBV30 and TRBJ1-1; no definite D call. Per germline, CDR1 GTSNPN and CDR2 SVGIG (reference sequence). The length of the CDR3 is 13 residues. Trimming cost V 8 bases and J 4 bases, with 17 bases left between them. The CDR3 region has the DNA TGTGCCGTTAGTAGGGTGGGGAGCACTGAAGCTTTCTTT. Encoded protein: CAVSRVGSTEAFF.

This clone was counted a few times. The chain recombines TRBV3-1 (or the pseudogene TRBV3-2) with TRBJ1-3; D gene uncertain. The ends were cut back, 6 bases at V and 8 bases at J, with 14 bases in the middle. Germline CDR1 and CDR2: LGHDT and YNNKEL (reference sequence). The CDR3 has 13 residues. The CDR3 reads CASSLGPRDTIYF. The CDR3 DNA reads as TGTGCCAGCAGTCTTGGCCCCCGGGACACCATATATTTT.

V and J are TRBV21-1 and TRBJ2-7; TRBD1, as called in the table, went unchecked against the DNA. TRBV21-1 constitutes a pseudogene. This CDR3 has 16 amino acids. This CDR3 is CASSKAWDRKAYEQYF. CDR3 nucleotide sequence: TGTGCCAGCAGCAAAGCCTGGGACAGGAAAGCCTACGAGCAGTACTTC.

This clone was observed a single time. This chain connects TRBV29-1 to TRBJ2-4; D might be TRBD2 (5 bases). The CDR3 runs to 15 residues. Trimming left V 6 bases short and J 0 bases short, with 15 bases between. The germline V gene encodes CDR1 SQVTM and CDR2 ANQGSEA. This chain's CDR3 is CSVVLSDIAKNIQYF. The CDR3, as DNA: TGCAGCGTAGTTCTTAGCGACATAGCCAAAAACATTCAGTACTTC.

The chain has TRBV3-1 (or the pseudogene TRBV3-2) and TRBJ1-1, with TRBD1 identical over 9 bases. This CDR3 is built from 14 residues. Trimming at V came to 3 bases and at J to 4 bases, leaving 3 bases not matched to a gene. Germline CDR1 reads LGHDT; CDR2 reads YNNKEL (reference sequence). The CDR3 DNA follows: TGTGCCAGCAGCCAGGGACAGGGCTCCACTGAAGCTTTCTTT. Translation: CASSQGQGSTEAFF.

V is TRBV5-1 and J is TRBJ1-1, with a possible D match to TRBD1 (6 bases). The V and J ends lost 4 bases and 1 base respectively, with 11 bases between them. The germline V gene encodes CDR1 SGHRS and CDR2 YFSETQ. The CDR3 has 14 residues. CDR3 sequence reads: CASSDQGKNTEAFF. CDR3 coding DNA: TGCGCCAGCAGCGACCAGGGGAAGAACACTGAAGCTTTCTTT.

There are a few counts of this clone. This chain uses TRBV9 with TRBJ1-1, with D unresolved. This CDR3 is built from 13 residues. CDR1 is SGDLS and CDR2 is YYNGEE in the germline V gene. V lost 0 bases and J lost 4, with 7 bases in between. The CDR3 DNA is TGTGCCAGCAGCGTAGGGAGAGGCACTGAAGCTTTCTTT. Protein product: CASSVGRGTEAFF.

CDR3 nucleotides: TGCGCCAGCAGCTCCTCCGGGGGAGACTATGGCTACACCTTC. This encodes CASSSSGGDYGYTF. This chain joins TRBV5-1 and TRBJ1-2, with D possibly TRBD1 on 5 matching bases. CDR3 size: 14 residues. CDR1 and CDR2 (germline): SGHRS, YFSETQ. The V gene lost 3 bases and the J gene lost 3 bases, with 12 bases spanning the gap.

V and J are TRBV7-6 and TRBJ2-2, with a possible D match to TRBD2 (6 bases). Germline V gene lookup returns CDR1 SGHVS and CDR2 FNYEAQ. Trimming left V 5 bases short and J 6 bases short, with 16 bases between. The CDR3 is made up of 15 amino acids. The CDR3 region is CASSRIGTGAGELFF. CDR3 sequence (DNA): TGTGCCAGCAGCCGGATAGGGACGGGAGCCGGGGAGCTGTTTTTT.

The rearrangement joins TRBV12-3 or TRBV12-4 to TRBJ1-2; TRBD1 is a possible D gene (6 bases). The CDR3 spans 13 residues. Trimming left V 3 bases short and J 3 bases short, with 8 bases between. The CDR3 protein is CASSLSGDYGYTF. Here the CDR3 DNA reads TGTGCCAGCAGTTTGTCAGGGGACTATGGCTACACCTTC.